The clone carrying this TCR beta chain has ten or more counts. This specimen comes from a study of response to subunit inactivated influenza vaccine. MiXCR, applied by TCRdb to the RT-PCR reads, yields one record per CDR3 protein. The sample holds about 170,000 distinct CDR3 sequences; around 12% are singletons and the top ten take approximately 30%. In addition, the sample was reused for a study of T cells expressing NK-cell markers. That work adds: Production of TCR beta cDNA relied on 5'RACE template switching with UMIs. All TCR beta repertoires analysed originated from sorted CD3+CD56+NKG2C+, CD3+CD56+NKG2C- and CD3+CD56-NKG2C+ T cells. Seven HCMV-seropositive donors and one seronegative donor made up the eight sequenced donors. Whether expanded NKG2C+ T cell clones recognized HCMV stayed uncertain.

The starting material was CD8+ T cells sorted from PBMCs, obtained 12 days after vaccination. The origin of this receptor is a man over 45 who received an inactivated influenza vaccine.

The chain's CDR3 is CASRQVLETQYF. CDR3 nucleotides: TGTGCCAGCAGACAGGTTTTAGAGACCCAGTACTTC. V gene TRBV12-3 or TRBV12-4 combines with J gene TRBJ2-5, with D tentatively TRBD1 (5 bases). Trimming left V 6 bases short and J 4 bases short, with 9 bases between. This CDR3 has 12 amino acids.